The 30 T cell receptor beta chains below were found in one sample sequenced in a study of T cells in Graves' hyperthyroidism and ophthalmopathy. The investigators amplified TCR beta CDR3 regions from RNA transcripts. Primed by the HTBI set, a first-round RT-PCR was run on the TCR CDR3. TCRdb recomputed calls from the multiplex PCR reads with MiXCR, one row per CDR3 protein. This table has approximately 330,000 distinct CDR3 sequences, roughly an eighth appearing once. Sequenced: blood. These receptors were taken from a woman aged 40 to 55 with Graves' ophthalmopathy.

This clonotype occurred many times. The CDR3 DNA sequence: TGTGCCAGCAGTCGGTGGCAGGGGGCCTACGAGCAGTACTTC. Protein product: CASSRWQGAYEQYF. The chain joins TRBV27 to TRBJ2-7; 7 bases are a match to TRBD1. Germline trimming cut 5 bases from V and 2 bases from J; bases unmatched to any gene: 6. The CDR3 sequence is 14 residues long. Germline V gene sequence: CDR1 MNHEY, CDR2 SMNVEV (reference sequence).

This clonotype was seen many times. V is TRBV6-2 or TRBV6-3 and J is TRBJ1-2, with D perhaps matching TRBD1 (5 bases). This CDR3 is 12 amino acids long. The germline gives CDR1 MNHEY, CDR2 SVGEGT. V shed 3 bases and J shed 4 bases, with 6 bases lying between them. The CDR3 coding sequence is TGTGCCAGCAGTTATGGGACCTATGGCTACACCTTC. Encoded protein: CASSYGTYGYTF.

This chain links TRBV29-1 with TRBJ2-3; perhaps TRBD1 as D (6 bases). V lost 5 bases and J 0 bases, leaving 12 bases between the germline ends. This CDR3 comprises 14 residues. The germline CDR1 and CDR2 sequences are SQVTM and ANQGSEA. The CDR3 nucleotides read TGCAGCGTTCAACAGGGAATTAGCACAGATACGCAGTATTTT. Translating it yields CSVQQGISTDTQYF.

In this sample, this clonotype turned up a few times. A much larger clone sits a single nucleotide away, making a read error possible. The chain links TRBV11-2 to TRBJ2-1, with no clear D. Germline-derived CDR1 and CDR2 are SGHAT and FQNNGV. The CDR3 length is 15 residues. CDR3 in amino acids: CTSSLVAAAYNEQFF. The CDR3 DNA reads TGTACCAGCAGCTTAGTGGCGGCCGCGTACAATGAGCAGTTCTTC.

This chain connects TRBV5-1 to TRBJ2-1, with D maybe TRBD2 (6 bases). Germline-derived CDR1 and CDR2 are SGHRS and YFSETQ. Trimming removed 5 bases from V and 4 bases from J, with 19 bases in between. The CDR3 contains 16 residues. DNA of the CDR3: TGCGCCAGCAGATTGAGACCGATGGGGGGTTACAATGAGCAGTTCTTC. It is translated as CASRLRPMGGYNEQFF.

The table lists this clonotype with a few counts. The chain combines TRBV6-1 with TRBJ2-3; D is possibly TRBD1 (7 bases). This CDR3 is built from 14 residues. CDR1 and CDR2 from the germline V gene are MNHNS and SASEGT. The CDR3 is CAAGRGVSTDTQYF. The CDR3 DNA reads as TGTGCGGCGGGCAGGGGGGTTAGCACAGATACGCAGTATTTT.

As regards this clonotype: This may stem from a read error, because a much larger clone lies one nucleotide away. The CDR3, as DNA: TGTGTCAGCAGCTTAGATCTAGCGGGAGATGATACGCAGTATTTT. It yields the protein CVSSLDLAGDDTQYF. This sequence joins TRBV7-9 and TRBJ2-3; TRBD2 agrees at 10 bases. The germline gives CDR1 SEHNR, CDR2 FQNEAQ (reference sequence). The CDR3 covers 15 residues.

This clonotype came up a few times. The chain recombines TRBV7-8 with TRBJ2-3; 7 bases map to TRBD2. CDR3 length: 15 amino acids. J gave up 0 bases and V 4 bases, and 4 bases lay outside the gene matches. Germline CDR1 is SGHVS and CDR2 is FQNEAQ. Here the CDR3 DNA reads TGTGCCAGCAGCTCTACTAGCGCTAGCACAGATACGCAGTATTTT. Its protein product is CASSSTSASTDTQYF.

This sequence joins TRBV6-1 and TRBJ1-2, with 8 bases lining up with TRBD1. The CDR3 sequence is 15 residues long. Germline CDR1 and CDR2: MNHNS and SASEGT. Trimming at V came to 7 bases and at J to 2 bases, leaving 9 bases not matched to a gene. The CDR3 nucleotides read TGTGCCAGCATGGGTCGTAGGACAGGGAACTATGGCTACACCTTC. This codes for CASMGRRTGNYGYTF.

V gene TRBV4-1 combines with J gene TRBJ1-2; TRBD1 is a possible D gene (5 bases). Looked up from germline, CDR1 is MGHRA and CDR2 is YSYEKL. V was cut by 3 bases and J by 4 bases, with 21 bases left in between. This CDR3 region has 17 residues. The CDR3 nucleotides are TGCGCCAGCAGCCATTCCCCCCCAGGCAGGGAATCCTATGGCTACACCTTC. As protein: CASSHSPPGRESYGYTF.

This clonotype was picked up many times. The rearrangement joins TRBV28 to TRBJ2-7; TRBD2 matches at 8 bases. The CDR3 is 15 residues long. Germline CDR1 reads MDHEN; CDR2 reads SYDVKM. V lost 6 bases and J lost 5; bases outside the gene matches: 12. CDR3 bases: TGTGCCAGCAGACATATAGCGGGGACCAGAGACGAGCAGTACTTC. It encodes CASRHIAGTRDEQYF.

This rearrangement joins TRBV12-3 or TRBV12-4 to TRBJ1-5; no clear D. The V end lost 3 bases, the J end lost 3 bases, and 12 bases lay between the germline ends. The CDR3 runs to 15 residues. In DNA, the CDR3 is TGTGCCAGCAGTTTTCACGGAAACTCCAATCAGCCCCAGCATTTT. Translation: CASSFHGNSNQPQHF.

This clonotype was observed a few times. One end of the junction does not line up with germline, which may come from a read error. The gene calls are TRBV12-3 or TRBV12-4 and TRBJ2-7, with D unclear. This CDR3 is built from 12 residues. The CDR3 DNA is TGTGCCGGCAGTTTCAACCTCTACGAGCGGTACTTC. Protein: CAGSFNLYERYF.

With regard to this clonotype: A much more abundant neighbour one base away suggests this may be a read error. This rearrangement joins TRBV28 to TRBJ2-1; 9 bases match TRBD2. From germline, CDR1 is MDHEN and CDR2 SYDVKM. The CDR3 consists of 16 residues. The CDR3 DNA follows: TGTGCCAGCAGACGACTAGCGGATCATTCCTACGATGAGCAGTTCTTC. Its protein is CASRRLADHSYDEQFF. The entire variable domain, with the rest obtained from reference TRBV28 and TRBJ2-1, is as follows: DVKVTQSSRYLVKRTGEKVFLECVQDMDHENMFWYRQDPGLGLRLIYFSYDVKMKEKGDIPEGYSVSREKKERFSLILESASTNQTSMYLCASRRLADHSYDEQFFGPGTRLTVL.

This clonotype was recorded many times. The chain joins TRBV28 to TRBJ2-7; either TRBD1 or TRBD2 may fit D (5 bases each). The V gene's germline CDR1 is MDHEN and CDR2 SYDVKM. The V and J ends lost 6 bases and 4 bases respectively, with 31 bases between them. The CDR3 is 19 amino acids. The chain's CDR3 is CASSRGFGRQASGYYEQYF. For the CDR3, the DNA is TGTGCCAGCAGCCGGGGTTTTGGGCGTCAAGCCTCAGGGTATTACGAGCAGTACTTC.

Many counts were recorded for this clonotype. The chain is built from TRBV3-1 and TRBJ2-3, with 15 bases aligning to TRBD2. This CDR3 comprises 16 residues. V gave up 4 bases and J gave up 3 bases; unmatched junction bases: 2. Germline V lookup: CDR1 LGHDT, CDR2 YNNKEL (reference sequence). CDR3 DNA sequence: TGTGCCAGCAGCCCCGGGACTAGCGGGAGGACAGATACGCAGTATTTT. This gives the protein CASSPGTSGRTDTQYF.

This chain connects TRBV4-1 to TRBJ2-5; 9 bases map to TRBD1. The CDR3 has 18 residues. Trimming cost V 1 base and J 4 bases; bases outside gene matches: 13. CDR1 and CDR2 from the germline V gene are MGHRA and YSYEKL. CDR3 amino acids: CASSQVDRGRVSGETQYF. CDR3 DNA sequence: TGCGCCAGCAGCCAAGTGGACAGGGGCAGGGTTAGCGGAGAGACCCAGTACTTC.

In DNA form, the CDR3 reads TGTGCCAGTACTATGACCAGTTTTAACTATGGCTACACCTTC. It codes for CASTMTSFNYGYTF. The J gene is TRBJ1-2, the V gene TRBV19; D not resolved. The CDR3 has 14 amino acids. Germline-derived CDR1 and CDR2 are LNHDA and SQIVND (reference sequence). Trimming removed 7 bases at V and 1 base at J, with 13 bases between.

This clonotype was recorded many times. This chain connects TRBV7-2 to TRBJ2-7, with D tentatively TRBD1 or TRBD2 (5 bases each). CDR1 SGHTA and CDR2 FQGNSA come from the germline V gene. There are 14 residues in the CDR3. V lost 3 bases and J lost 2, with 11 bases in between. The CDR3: CASSFRDGPYEQYF. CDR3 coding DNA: TGTGCCAGCAGCTTCCGGGACGGACCCTACGAGCAGTACTTC.

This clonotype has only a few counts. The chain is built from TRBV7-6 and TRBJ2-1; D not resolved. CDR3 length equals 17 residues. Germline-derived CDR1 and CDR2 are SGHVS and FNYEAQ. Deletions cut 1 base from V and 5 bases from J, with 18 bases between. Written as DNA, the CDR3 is TGTGCCAGCAGCTTAGTGTGGGCGAAGACCTACGACAATGAGCAGTTCTTC. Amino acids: CASSLVWAKTYDNEQFF.

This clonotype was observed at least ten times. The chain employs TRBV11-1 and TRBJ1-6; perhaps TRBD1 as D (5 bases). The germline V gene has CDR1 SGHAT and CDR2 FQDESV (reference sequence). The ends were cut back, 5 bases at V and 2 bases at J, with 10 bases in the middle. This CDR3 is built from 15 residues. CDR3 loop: CASSTRGTYNSPLHF. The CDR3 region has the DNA TGTGCCAGCAGCACCCGGGGGACCTATAATTCACCCCTCCACTTT.

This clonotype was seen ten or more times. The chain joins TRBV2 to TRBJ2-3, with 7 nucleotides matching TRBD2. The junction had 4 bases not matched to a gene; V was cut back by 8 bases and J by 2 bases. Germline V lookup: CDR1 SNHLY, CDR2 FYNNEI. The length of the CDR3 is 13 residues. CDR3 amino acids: CASALADTDTQYF. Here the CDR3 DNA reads TGTGCCAGCGCGCTAGCGGACACAGATACGCAGTATTTT.

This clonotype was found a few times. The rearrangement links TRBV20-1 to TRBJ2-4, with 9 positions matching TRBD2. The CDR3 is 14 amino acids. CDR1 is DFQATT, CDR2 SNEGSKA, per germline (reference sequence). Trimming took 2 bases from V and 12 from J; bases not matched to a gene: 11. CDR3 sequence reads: CSARREGTSFPQYF. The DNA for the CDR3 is TGCAGTGCTAGACGAGAAGGGACTAGCTTTCCTCAGTACTTC.

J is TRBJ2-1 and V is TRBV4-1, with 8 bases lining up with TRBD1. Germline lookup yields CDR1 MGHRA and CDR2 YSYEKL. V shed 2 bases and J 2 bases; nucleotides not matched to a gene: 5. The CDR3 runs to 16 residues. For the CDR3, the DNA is TGCGCCAGCAGCCAACAGTCGACAGGGGCCTACAATGAGCAGTTCTTC. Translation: CASSQQSTGAYNEQFF.

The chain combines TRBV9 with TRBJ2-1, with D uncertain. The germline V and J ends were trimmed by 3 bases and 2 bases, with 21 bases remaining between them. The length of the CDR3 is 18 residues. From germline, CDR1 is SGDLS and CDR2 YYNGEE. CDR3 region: CASSEETGAAYTYNEQFF. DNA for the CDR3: TGTGCCAGCAGCGAGGAGACTGGCGCGGCCTACACCTACAATGAGCAGTTCTTC.

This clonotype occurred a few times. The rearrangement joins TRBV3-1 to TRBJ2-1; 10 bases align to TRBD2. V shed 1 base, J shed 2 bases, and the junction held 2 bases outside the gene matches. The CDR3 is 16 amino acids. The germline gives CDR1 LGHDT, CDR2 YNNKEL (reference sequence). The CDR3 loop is CASSQGAGGAYNEQFF. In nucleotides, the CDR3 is TGTGCCAGCAGCCAAGGAGCGGGGGGGGCCTACAATGAGCAGTTCTTC.

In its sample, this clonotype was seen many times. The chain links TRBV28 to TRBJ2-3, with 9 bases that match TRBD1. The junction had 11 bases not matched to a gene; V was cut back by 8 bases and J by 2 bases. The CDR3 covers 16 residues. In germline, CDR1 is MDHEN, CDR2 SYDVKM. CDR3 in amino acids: CASRGHRGQVTDTQYF. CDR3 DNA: TGTGCCAGCCGGGGTCACAGGGGGCAAGTCACAGATACGCAGTATTTT.

The CDR3 nucleotides are TGCGCCAGCAGACCAACAGGGAAGGCTGGAAACACCATATATTTT. It specifies CASRPTGKAGNTIYF. The rearrangement joins TRBV5-1 to TRBJ1-3, with D tentatively TRBD1 (6 bases). CDR3 size: 15 residues. V dropped 5 bases and J dropped 2 bases, with 14 bases sitting between them. In germline, CDR1 is SGHRS, CDR2 YFSETQ.

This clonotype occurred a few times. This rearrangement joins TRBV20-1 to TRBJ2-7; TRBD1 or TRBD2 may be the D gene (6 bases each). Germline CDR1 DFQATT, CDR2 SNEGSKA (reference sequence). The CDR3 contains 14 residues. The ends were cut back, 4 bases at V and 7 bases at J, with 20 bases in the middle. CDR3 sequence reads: CSATQTGSGREQYF. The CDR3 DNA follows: TGCAGTGCTACACAAACAGGGAGCGGGCGGGAGCAGTACTTC.

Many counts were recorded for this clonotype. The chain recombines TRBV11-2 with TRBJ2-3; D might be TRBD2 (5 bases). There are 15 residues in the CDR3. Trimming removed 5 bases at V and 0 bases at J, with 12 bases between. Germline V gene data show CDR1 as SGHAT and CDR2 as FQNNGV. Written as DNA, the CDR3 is TGTGCCAGCAGCCGAACTAGTTTTAGCACAGATACGCAGTATTTT. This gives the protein CASSRTSFSTDTQYF.